The sequence of this T cell receptor (beta chain) was determined in a study of human T cells and chemical hapten exposure. The CDR3 has 17 residues. The ends lost 5 bases at V and 0 bases at J; junction bases unmatched: 11. The germline V gene has CDR1 SGHVS and CDR2 FNYEAQ. This clonotype turned up a few times. Time point here: pre-sensitization, week 0. Sample treatment: therapeutic diphenylcyclopropenone sensitization with weekly scalp DPC. One entry per CDR3 protein, called by TCRdb with MiXCR from the RACE reads. The sample includes tens of thousands of distinct CDR3 sequences, roughly 9.1% of them seen just once.

The clonotype was recovered from a woman in her thirties or forties with alopecia areata. Some clones in this sample may be carry-over from other donors' samples. This sample comprised whole blood, obtained in connection with sensitization to the hapten diphenylcyclopropenone (DPC). The V call is TRBV7-6, the J call TRBJ2-3, with 7 bases identical to TRBD1. The CDR3 DNA reads as TGTGCCAGCAGCGCGAGCCGACAGGGTACTAGCACAGATACGCAGTATTTT. Amino acid sequence: CASSASRQGTSTDTQYF.